This TCR beta chain was profiled in a study of T cell changes during pregnancy in multiple sclerosis. TCRdb keeps only in-frame clones here, not all; method: immunoSEQ multiplex PCR. The sample lists roughly 93,000 clones; approximately 89% were seen once. The CDR3 consists of 12 residues. Per the germline V gene, CDR1 is SGHRS and CDR2 is YFSETQ. V lost 3 bases and J lost 3, with 7 bases in between. V usage is TRBV5-1 and J usage is TRBJ2-7; D remains ambiguous. This specimen was peripheral blood, taken in the first trimester of pregnancy. This receptor was identified in a female donor in good health, enrolled as a control in a pregnancy study. The CDR3 DNA reads TGCGCCAGCAGCTCTAGACTCTACGAGCAGTACTTC. This translates into CASSSRLYEQYF.